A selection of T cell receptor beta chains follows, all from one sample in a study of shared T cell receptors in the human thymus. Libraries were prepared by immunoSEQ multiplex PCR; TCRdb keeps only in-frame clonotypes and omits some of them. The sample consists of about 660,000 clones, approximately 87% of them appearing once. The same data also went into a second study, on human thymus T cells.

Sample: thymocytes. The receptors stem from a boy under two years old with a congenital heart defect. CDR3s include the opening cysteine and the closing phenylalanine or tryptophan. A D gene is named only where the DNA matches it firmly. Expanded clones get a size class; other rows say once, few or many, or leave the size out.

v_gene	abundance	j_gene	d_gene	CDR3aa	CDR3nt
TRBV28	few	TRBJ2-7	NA	CASAGWGYEQYF	TGTGCCAGCGCGGGGTGGGGTTATGAGCAGTACTTC
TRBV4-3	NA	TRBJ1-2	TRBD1	CASSQARQGPNYGYTF	TGCGCCAGCAGCCAAGCTCGACAGGGACCTAACTATGGCTACACCTTC
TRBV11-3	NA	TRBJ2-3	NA	CASREGHTQYF	TGTGCCAGCAGGGAGGGGCATACGCAGTATTTT
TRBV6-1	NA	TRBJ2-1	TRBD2	CASSEFERGEVGYNEQFF	TGTGCCAGCAGTGAATTCGAGCGGGGCGAGGTCGGCTACAATGAGCAGTTCTTC
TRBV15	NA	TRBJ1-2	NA	CATSREVVWTARTNYGYTF	TGTGCCACCAGCAGAGAGGTGGTTTGGACAGCCAGAACTAACTATGGCTACACCTTC
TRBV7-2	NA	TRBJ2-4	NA	CASSAGWAAAKNIQYF	TGTGCCAGCAGCGCGGGGTGGGCGGCGGCCAAAAACATTCAGTACTTC
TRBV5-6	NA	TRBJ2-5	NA	CASSISSRTQYF	TGTGCCAGCAGCATATCCTCCCGGACCCAGTACTTC
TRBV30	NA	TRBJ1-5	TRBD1	CAWSPGQGMGSNQPQHF	TGTGCCTGGAGCCCGGGACAGGGAATGGGAAGCAATCAGCCCCAGCATTTT
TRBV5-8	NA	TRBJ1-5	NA	CASSWGREGGIPPQHF	TGTGCCAGCAGCTGGGGCAGGGAGGGCGGTATACCGCCCCAGCATTTT
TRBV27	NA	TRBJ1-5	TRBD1	CASSLRQGGNQPQHF	TGTGCCAGCAGTTTGAGGCAGGGGGGAAATCAGCCCCAGCATTTT
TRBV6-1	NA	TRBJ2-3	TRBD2	CASSEFGGRGTDTQYF	TGTGCCAGCAGTGAATTCGGCGGGAGGGGCACAGATACGCAGTATTTT
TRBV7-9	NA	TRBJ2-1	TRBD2	CASSLALAGGAPYNEQFF	TGTGCCAGCAGCTTAGCACTAGCGGGAGGGGCCCCATACAATGAGCAGTTCTTC
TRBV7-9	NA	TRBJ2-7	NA	CASSRQDSRPSHEQYF	TGTGCCAGCAGCCGACAGGACAGTCGTCCCTCCCACGAGCAGTACTTC
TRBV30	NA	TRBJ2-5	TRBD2	CAWSALTSWGGETQYF	TGTGCCTGGAGTGCTCTCACTAGCTGGGGGGGGGAGACCCAGTACTTC
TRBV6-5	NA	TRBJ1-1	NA	CASSYTGNTEAFF	TGTGCCAGCAGTTACACAGGGAACACTGAAGCTTTCTTT
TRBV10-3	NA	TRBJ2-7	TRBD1	CAISESEGGRSSYEQYF	TGTGCCATCAGTGAGTCGGAAGGGGGCCGGAGCTCCTACGAGCAGTACTTC
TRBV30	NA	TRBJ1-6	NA	CAWSVGGESSYNSPLHF	TGTGCCTGGAGTGTAGGCGGGGAAAGCTCCTATAATTCCCCCCTCCACTTT
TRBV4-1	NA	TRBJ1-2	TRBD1	CASSQEPGGDYGYTF	TGCGCCAGCAGCCAAGAACCAGGGGGAGACTATGGCTACACCTTC
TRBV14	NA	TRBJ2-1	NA	CASSFTPWLVNEQFF	TGTGCCAGCAGCTTCACCCCTTGGCTAGTCAATGAGCAGTTCTTC
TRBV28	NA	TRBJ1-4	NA	CASMRDAGTGGEKLFF	TGTGCCAGCATGAGGGACGCCGGGACGGGGGGTGAAAAACTGTTTTTT
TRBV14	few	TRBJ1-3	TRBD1	CASSPAGGSGNTIYF	TGTGCCAGCAGCCCCGCAGGGGGCTCTGGAAACACCATATATTTT
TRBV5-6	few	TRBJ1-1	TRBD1	CASSSRQGRNTEAFF	TGTGCCAGCAGCTCTCGACAGGGTAGAAACACTGAAGCTTTCTTT
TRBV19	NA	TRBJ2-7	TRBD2	CASSPPRTSGRAAYEQYF	TGTGCCAGTAGTCCCCCCCGGACTAGCGGGAGGGCCGCCTACGAGCAGTACTTC
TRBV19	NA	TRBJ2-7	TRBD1	CASSTPWTGESYEQYF	TGTGCCAGTAGTACCCCCTGGACAGGGGAATCCTACGAGCAGTACTTC
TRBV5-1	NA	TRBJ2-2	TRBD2	CASSPYTSGVSNTGELFF	TGCGCCAGCAGCCCCTATACTAGCGGGGTTTCGAACACCGGGGAGCTGTTTTTT
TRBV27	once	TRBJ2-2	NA	CASLTLDTGELFF	TGTGCCAGCCTTACCCTAGACACCGGGGAGCTGTTTTTT
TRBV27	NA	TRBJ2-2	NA	CASSFVTGELFF	TGTGCCAGCAGTTTCGTCACCGGGGAGCTGTTTTTT
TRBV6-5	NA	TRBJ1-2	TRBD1	CASSLGQGVGYTF	TGTGCCAGCAGTCTCGGACAGGGAGTTGGCTACACCTTC
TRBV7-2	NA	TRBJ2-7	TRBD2	CASSFLSTSGGYEQYF	TGTGCCAGCAGCTTCCTTTCGACTAGCGGGGGGTACGAGCAGTACTTC
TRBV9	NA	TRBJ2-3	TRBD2	CASSVGASGLGTDTQYF	TGTGCCAGCAGCGTAGGGGCTTCGGGACTAGGAACTGATACGCAGTATTTT
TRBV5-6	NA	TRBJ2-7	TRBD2	CASSLVAGGAREQYF	TGTGCCAGCAGCTTGGTAGCGGGAGGGGCTCGTGAGCAGTACTTC
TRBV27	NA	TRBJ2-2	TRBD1	CASSPRGSTGELFF	TGTGCCAGCAGCCCCAGGGGGAGCACCGGGGAGCTGTTTTTT